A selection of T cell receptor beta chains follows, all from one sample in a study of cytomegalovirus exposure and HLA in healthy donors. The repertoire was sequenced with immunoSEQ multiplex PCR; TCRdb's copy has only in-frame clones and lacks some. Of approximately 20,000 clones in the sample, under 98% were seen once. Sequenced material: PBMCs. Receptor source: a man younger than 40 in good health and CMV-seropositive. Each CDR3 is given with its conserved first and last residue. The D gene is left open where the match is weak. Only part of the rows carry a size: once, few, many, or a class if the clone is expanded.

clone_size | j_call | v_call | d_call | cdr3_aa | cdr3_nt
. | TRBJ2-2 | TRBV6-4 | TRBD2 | CASSDGLAGAGELFF | TGTGCCAGCAGTGACGGACTAGCGGGAGCCGGGGAGCTGTTTTTT
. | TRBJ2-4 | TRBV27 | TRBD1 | CASTPGQGLAKNIQYF | TGTGCCAGCACGCCGGGACAGGGGTTAGCCAAAAACATTCAGTACTTC
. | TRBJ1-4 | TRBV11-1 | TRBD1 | CASSLTGDVFNEKLFF | TGTGCCAGCAGCTTGACAGGGGACGTCTTTAATGAAAAACTGTTTTTT
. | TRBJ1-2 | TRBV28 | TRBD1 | CASGNPGQYGYTF | TGTGCCAGCGGAAACCCGGGACAGTATGGCTACACCTTC
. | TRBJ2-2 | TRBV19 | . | CGSSATGELFF | TGTGGTAGTTCTGCCACCGGGGAGCTGTTTTTT
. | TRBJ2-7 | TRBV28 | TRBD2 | CASRLAGGTYEQYF | TGTGCCAGCCGACTAGCGGGAGGGACCTACGAGCAGTACTTC
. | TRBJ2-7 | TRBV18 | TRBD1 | CASSSQGAYEQYF | TGTGCCAGCTCATCCCAGGGGGCCTACGAGCAGTACTTC
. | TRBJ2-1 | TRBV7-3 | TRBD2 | CASSLSSGSGNEQFF | TGTGCCAGCAGCTTATCCAGCGGGAGTGGGAATGAGCAGTTCTTC
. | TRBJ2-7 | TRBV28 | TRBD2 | CASSLSGTPHEQYF | TGTGCCAGCAGTCTTAGCGGGACCCCCCACGAGCAGTACTTC
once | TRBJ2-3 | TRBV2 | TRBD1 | CASRPDRATDTQYF | TGTGCCAGCAGACCCGACAGGGCCACAGATACGCAGTATTTT
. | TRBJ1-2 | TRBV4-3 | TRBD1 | CASSQEWDSPYTF | TGCGCCAGCAGCCAAGAGTGGGACAGCCCCTACACCTTC
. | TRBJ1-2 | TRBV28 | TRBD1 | CASRVTGGYGYTF | TGTGCCAGCAGAGTTACAGGGGGCTACGGCTACACCTTC
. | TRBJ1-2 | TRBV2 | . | CASSEALAALSGYTF | TGTGCCAGCAGTGAAGCGCTGGCAGCGCTTAGTGGCTACACCTTC